This TCR beta chain originates from a study of tumor-infiltrating lymphocytes in oesophageal squamous cell carcinoma. Each CDR3 protein is one row after TCRdb ran MiXCR on the PCR reads. Altogether fewer than 15,000 distinct CDR3 sequences are present, approximately 47% being singletons, with the ten largest covering about 12%. The germline V gene encodes CDR1 SGHVS and CDR2 FNYEAQ. The CDR3 is 15 amino acids. What was sequenced was blood. This clonotype was sampled from a female donor with esophageal squamous cell carcinoma. The chain is built from TRBV7-6 and TRBJ2-3; D is perhaps TRBD2 (7 bases). With the DNA end fitting TRBJ2-1 better, the J assignment may be wrong. CDR3 in amino acids: CASILKGGSYNEQFF. The CDR3 nucleotides read TGTGCCAGCATCCTGAAGGGGGGGTCCTACAATGAGCAGTTCTTC.